Presented here are 31 T cell receptor beta chains from one specimen sequenced in a study of blood T cell repertoires in COVID-19. This table comes from immunoSEQ multiplex PCR, and its TCRdb copy is limited to in-frame clones, with some not included. The table has 200,000 to 250,000 clones, around 88% seen once. Sequenced material: PBMCs or T cells enriched from blood (not recorded which). These TCRs come from a woman aged 50 to 60 with acute COVID-19.

The gene calls are TRBV2 and TRBJ2-1, with TRBD1 identical over 7 bases. The V gene end was trimmed by 7 bases and the J gene end by 1 base; junction bases not matched to a gene: 7. Germline V CDR1 and CDR2: SNHLY, FYNNEI. This CDR3 spans 15 amino acids. The CDR3 nucleotides read TGTGCCAGCAAAACCACGACAGGGTCCTACAATGAGCAGTTCTTC. Translating gives CASKTTTGSYNEQFF. The full variable domain, in which reference TRBV2 and TRBJ2-1 provide the parts outside the CDR3, is EPEVTQTPSHQVTQMGQEVILRCVPISNHLYFYWYRQILGQKVEFLVSFYNNEISEKSEIFDDQFSVERPDGSNFTLKIRSTKLEDSAMYFCASKTTTGSYNEQFFGPGTRLTVL.

This rearrangement joins TRBV27 to TRBJ2-7, with D possibly TRBD2 on 5 matching bases. The ends were cut back, 3 bases at V and 6 bases at J, with 15 bases in the middle. This CDR3 is 14 amino acids long. From germline, CDR1 is MNHEY and CDR2 SMNVEV (reference sequence). The CDR3 DNA sequence: TGTGCCAGCAGTTTGAGGGCCATCCCTTCCGAGCAGTACTTC. It is translated as CASSLRAIPSEQYF.

This chain joins TRBV11-2 and TRBJ2-1; 12 positions match TRBD2. CDR1 and CDR2 from the germline V gene are SGHAT and FQNNGV. Unmatched junction bases numbered 15, after V lost 5 bases and J lost 7 bases. CDR3 length equals 18 residues. The CDR3, as DNA: TGTGCCAGCAGCCCTAGGCTAGCGGGAGGGGGCAAGAGGAATGAGCAGTTCTTC. Translating it yields CASSPRLAGGGKRNEQFF.

This sequence joins TRBV18 and TRBJ2-2, with a weak D call TRBD2 (6 bases). V was clipped by 3 bases and J by 0 bases, with 11 bases between them. Looked up from germline, CDR1 is KGHSH and CDR2 is LQKENI. CDR3 size: 16 residues. CDR3 sequence reads: CASSPFRGTNTGELFF. The CDR3 region has the DNA TGTGCCAGCTCACCGTTTCGGGGGACGAACACCGGGGAGCTGTTTTTT. Full variable domain (rest looked up from reference TRBV18 and TRBJ2-2): NAGVMQNPRHLVRRRGQEARLRCSPMKGHSHVYWYRQLPEEGLKFMVYLQKENIIDESGMPKERFSAEFPKEGPSILRIQQVVRGDSAAYFCASSPFRGTNTGELFFGEGSRLTVL.

This chain joins TRBV24-1 and TRBJ2-3; possible D gene TRBD2, 5 bases. This CDR3 has 15 residues. Trimming took 0 bases from V and 4 from J, leaving 10 bases between them. Germline CDR1 KGHDR, CDR2 SFDVKD. The CDR3 reads CATSDLGRAADTQYF. The CDR3 DNA is TGTGCCACCAGTGATTTGGGGCGGGCTGCAGATACGCAGTATTTT.

The rearrangement links TRBV30 to TRBJ2-3, with 7 nucleotides matching TRBD2. Germline values: CDR1 GTSNPN, CDR2 SVGIG (reference sequence). J lost 4 bases, V lost 4 bases, and 5 bases had no gene match. The CDR3 extends over 13 amino acids. CDR3 DNA: TGTGCCTGGACTAGCGGACTAGCAGATACGCAGTATTTT. Translating it yields CAWTSGLADTQYF.

The gene calls are TRBV29-1 and TRBJ2-1, with TRBD2 as a possible D gene (7 bases). The V gene's germline CDR1 is SQVTM and CDR2 ANQGSEA. V dropped 5 bases and J dropped 3 bases, with 11 bases sitting between them. The CDR3 is 13 residues long. As DNA, the CDR3 is TGCAGCGTTCCGGGGGGCCACTACAATGAGCAGTTCTTC. Its translation is CSVPGGHYNEQFF.

The rearrangement joins TRBV5-5 to TRBJ2-7; 10 bases agree with TRBD1. CDR1 SGHKS and CDR2 YYEKEE come from the germline V gene (reference sequence). CDR3 length equals 15 residues. After removal of 4 bases from V and 3 bases from J, the junction contained 7 bases not matched to a gene. Here the CDR3 reads CASSEGQGTLYEQYF. CDR3 bases: TGTGCCAGCAGCGAGGGACAGGGGACCCTCTACGAGCAGTACTTC. The variable domain in full, completed from reference TRBV5-5 and TRBJ2-7, reads DAGVTQSPTHLIKTRGQQVTLRCSPISGHKSVSWYQQVLGQGPQFIFQYYEKEERGRGNFPDRFSARQFPNYSSELNVNALLLGDSALYLCASSEGQGTLYEQYFGPGTRLTVT.

CDR3 nucleotide sequence: TGTGCCAGCAGCTCCTCCCGGGACAGGGGGTCTGAAGCTTTCTTT. Translated, it gives CASSSSRDRGSEAFF. The V gene is TRBV7-9, the J gene TRBJ1-1; TRBD1 matches at 11 bases. Germline V CDR1 and CDR2: SEHNR, FQNEAQ (reference sequence). V lost 4 bases and J lost 6; bases outside the gene matches: 7. The CDR3 covers 15 residues.

The chain is built from TRBV5-1 and TRBJ2-7; 7 positions match TRBD2. The germline V gene encodes CDR1 SGHRS and CDR2 YFSETQ. J lost 6 bases, V lost 4 bases, and 7 bases had no gene match. This CDR3 has 13 residues. The CDR3 sequence is CASSPAGMPEQYF. CDR3 sequence (DNA): TGCGCCAGCAGCCCAGCGGGAATGCCCGAGCAGTACTTC.

This rearrangement joins TRBV19 to TRBJ1-1; the D gene is possibly TRBD1 (6 bases). The germline V gene encodes CDR1 LNHDA and CDR2 SQIVND (reference sequence). The germline V and J ends were trimmed by 3 bases and 6 bases, with 11 bases remaining between them. CDR3 size: 13 residues. CDR3 sequence (DNA): TGTGCCAGTAGTATTAACAGGGAATCTGAAGCTTTCTTT. Translating it yields CASSINRESEAFF.

The chain couples TRBV21-1 to TRBJ2-1; the tabulated D call, TRBD2, remains unverified against the DNA. TRBV21-1 is a documented pseudogene. This CDR3 comprises 15 residues. The CDR3 nucleotides read TGTGCCAGCAGCAAAGGTGCTAGCGGGAGTAATGAGCAGTTCTTC. This encodes CASSKGASGSNEQFF.

The chain links TRBV19 to TRBJ1-5, with D uncertain. The CDR3 consists of 13 residues. Germline V gives CDR1 LNHDA, CDR2 SQIVND (reference sequence). V was shortened by 4 bases and J by 3 bases, with 7 bases between the two germline ends. The CDR3 is CASSNRFNQPQHF. For the CDR3, the DNA is TGTGCCAGTAGTAATCGGTTCAATCAGCCCCAGCATTTT.

This clone was seen a single time. This chain links TRBV7-9 with TRBJ2-2; D unclear. From germline, CDR1 is SEHNR and CDR2 FQNEAQ (reference sequence). V was shortened by 5 bases and J by 3 bases, with 13 bases between the two germline ends. The length of the CDR3 is 15 residues. The CDR3 DNA follows: TGTGCCAGCAGCCTTGTTCGCGGAGACACCGGGGAGCTGTTTTTT. Translation gives CASSLVRGDTGELFF.

V gene TRBV4-2 combines with J gene TRBJ2-7, with D possibly TRBD2 on 6 matching bases. V was shortened by 0 bases and J by 1 base, with 19 bases between the two germline ends. This CDR3 has 18 amino acids. Germline CDR1 reads LGHNA; CDR2 reads YNFKEQ. The CDR3 region is CASSQDGAAGLRSYEQYF. The CDR3 DNA reads as TGTGCCAGCAGCCAAGATGGGGCCGCGGGATTGAGGTCCTACGAGCAGTACTTC.

V gene TRBV5-4 combines with J gene TRBJ2-5; 7 bases align to TRBD1. V shed 0 bases, J shed 1 base, and the junction held 3 bases outside the gene matches. The CDR3 has 15 residues. Germline values: CDR1 SGHNT, CDR2 YYREEE (reference sequence). The CDR3 coding sequence is TGTGCCAGCAGCTTGGACAGGGGTAGCCAAGAGACCCAGTACTTC. Translation gives CASSLDRGSQETQYF. The full variable domain, with the rest looked up from reference TRBV5-4 and TRBJ2-5, is ETGVTQSPTHLIKTRGQQVTLRCSSQSGHNTVSWYQQALGQGPQFIFQYYREEENGRGNFPPRFSGLQFPNYSSELNVNALELDDSALYLCASSLDRGSQETQYFGPGTRLLVL.

The V and J genes are TRBV7-9 and TRBJ1-1; D gene ambiguous. V was trimmed by 1 base and J by 4 bases, leaving 7 bases between them. Germline CDR1 is SEHNR and CDR2 is FQNEAQ (reference sequence). The CDR3 extends over 13 amino acids. For the CDR3, the DNA is TGTGCCAGCAGCTTAGGAGGAGCCACTGAAGCTTTCTTT. Protein sequence: CASSLGGATEAFF.

V is TRBV7-2 and J is TRBJ2-1, with D possibly being TRBD2 (6 bases). V gave up 3 bases and J gave up 6 bases, with 12 bases separating them. The CDR3 runs to 14 residues. Per the germline V gene, CDR1 is SGHTA and CDR2 is FQGNSA. The CDR3 DNA reads as TGTGCCAGCAGCTTTTACGGGAGTGTCAATGAGCAGTTCTTC. This translates into CASSFYGSVNEQFF.

The V and J genes are TRBV29-1 and TRBJ2-7; D might be TRBD2 (7 bases). The CDR3 runs to 13 residues. Deletions cut 4 bases from V and 5 bases from J, with 15 bases between. CDR1 is SQVTM and CDR2 is ANQGSEA in the germline V gene. In nucleotides, the CDR3 is TGCAGCGTTGTGGGGGGGCTTTATCACGAGCAGTACTTC. As protein: CSVVGGLYHEQYF.

This clone has a single count. The rearrangement uses TRBV28 and TRBJ1-3; 7 bases agree with TRBD1. CDR1 and CDR2 from the germline V gene are MDHEN and SYDVKM. There are 15 residues in the CDR3. Trimming cost V 2 bases and J 2 bases; bases outside gene matches: 3. DNA of the CDR3: TGTGCCAGCAGTTTACCCGGGACAGCTGGAAACACCATATATTTT. Translating it yields CASSLPGTAGNTIYF.

V and J are TRBV7-8 and TRBJ1-2; D is ambiguous. V was pared by 5 bases and J by 4 bases, with 23 bases between. The V gene's germline CDR1 is SGHVS and CDR2 FQNEAQ. The CDR3 totals 17 residues. The CDR3 protein is CASSLGVSGDPRYGYTF. The CDR3, as DNA: TGTGCCAGCAGCCTAGGAGTCTCAGGCGACCCCCGCTATGGCTACACCTTC.

The J gene is TRBJ2-7, the V gene TRBV9; D may be TRBD1 (5 bases). Germline lookup yields CDR1 SGDLS and CDR2 YYNGEE. This CDR3 comprises 14 residues. The germline V and J ends were trimmed by 0 bases and 0 bases, with 7 bases remaining between them. The CDR3 DNA follows: TGTGCCAGCAGCGTAGAGGGGTCCTCCTACGAGCAGTACTTC. Protein sequence: CASSVEGSSYEQYF. The full variable domain, in which reference TRBV9 and TRBJ2-7 provide the parts outside the CDR3, is DSGVTQTPKHLITATGQRVTLRCSPRSGDLSVYWYQQSLDQGLQFLIQYYNGEERAKGNILERFSAQQFPDLHSELNLSSLELGDSALYFCASSVEGSSYEQYFGPGTRLTVT.

The J gene is TRBJ1-2, the V gene TRBV24-1; no clear D. From germline, CDR1 is KGHDR and CDR2 SFDVKD. This CDR3 region has 13 residues. V was trimmed by 3 bases and J by 8 bases, leaving 12 bases between them. CDR3 in amino acids: CATSDPVIKGYTF. The CDR3 DNA is TGTGCCACCAGTGATCCGGTGATTAAGGGCTACACCTTC.

This clone was observed a few times. V is TRBV7-9 and J is TRBJ1-6, with D perhaps matching TRBD1 (6 bases). Trimming removed 6 bases from V and 5 bases from J, with 11 bases in between. Per the germline V gene, CDR1 is SEHNR and CDR2 is FQNEAQ (reference sequence). The CDR3 runs to 14 residues. CDR3 DNA: TGTGCCAGCAGGCCTACAGGGCATAATTCACCCCTCCACTTT. Its protein product is CASRPTGHNSPLHF.

The chain uses TRBV7-3 and TRBJ2-3; tentatively, D is TRBD2 (6 bases). Trimming took 5 bases from V and 3 from J, leaving 12 bases between them. The germline V gene encodes CDR1 SGHTA and CDR2 FQGTGA. CDR3 length: 14 amino acids. CDR3 DNA sequence: TGTGCCAGCAGCGCCGGAGGGGCAACAGATACGCAGTATTTT. Translating it yields CASSAGGATDTQYF. Variable domain in full (rest from reference TRBV7-3 and TRBJ2-3): GAGVSQTPSNKVTEKGKYVELRCDPISGHTALYWYRQSLGQGPEFLIYFQGTGAADDSGLPNDRFFAVRPEGSVSTLKIQRTERGDSAVYLCASSAGGATDTQYFGPGTRLTVL.

The chain has TRBV25-1 and TRBJ2-7; D gene uncertain. The V end was cut by 3 bases, the J end by 11 bases, with 23 bases between. Germline V CDR1 and CDR2: MGHDK, SYGVNS. The length of the CDR3 is 15 residues. Here the CDR3 reads CASSEGRLGTPWEYF. In DNA, the CDR3 is TGTGCCAGCAGTGAGGGCCGCCTCGGAACTCCTTGGGAGTACTTC.

The chain carries TRBV7-8 and TRBJ1-2; D is perhaps TRBD1 (5 bases). With 5 bases removed from V and 5 bases from J, the gap between germline ends came to 18 bases. The V gene's germline CDR1 is SGHVS and CDR2 FQNEAQ. This CDR3 spans 15 amino acids. Here the CDR3 reads CASSPLSRGPYGYTF. CDR3 DNA: TGTGCCAGCAGCCCATTATCAAGGGGTCCTTATGGCTACACCTTC.

The CDR3 DNA sequence: TGTGCCAGCAGCCATAGGACTAGCGGGAGTAATAGCTACGAGCAGTACTTC. Protein sequence: CASSHRTSGSNSYEQYF. The gene calls are TRBV14 and TRBJ2-7, with 13 nucleotides matching TRBD2. The junction had 8 bases not matched to a gene; V was cut back by 3 bases and J by 3 bases. The CDR3 has 17 residues. Germline V gene data show CDR1 as SGHDN and CDR2 as FVKESK.

CDR3: CASSFNRGYGGYTF. CDR3 nucleotides: TGTGCCAGCAGTTTTAACAGGGGGTACGGAGGCTACACCTTC. This rearrangement joins TRBV27 to TRBJ1-2; 8 nucleotides agree with TRBD1. The V and J ends lost 3 bases and 8 bases, in that order; junction bases with no gene match: 8. Germline lookup yields CDR1 MNHEY and CDR2 SMNVEV (reference sequence). CDR3 size: 14 residues.

V usage is TRBV11-2 and J usage is TRBJ2-1, with 10 bases fitting TRBD2. J gave up 7 bases and V 3 bases, and 12 bases lay outside the gene matches. The CDR3 extends over 17 amino acids. Germline V gene sequence: CDR1 SGHAT, CDR2 FQNNGV. CDR3 sequence: CASSLGPTSGTRNEQFF. Written as DNA, the CDR3 is TGTGCCAGCAGCTTGGGACCTACTAGCGGGACAAGGAATGAGCAGTTCTTC.

The chain couples TRBV18 to TRBJ1-6; possible D gene TRBD1, 5 bases. CDR1 and CDR2 (germline): KGHSH, LQKENI. The V end was cut by 4 bases, the J end by 7 bases, with 11 bases between. The CDR3 is 14 amino acids. CDR3 in amino acids: CASSQDNVNSPLHF. The CDR3 nucleotides read TGTGCCAGCTCACAGGACAATGTCAATTCACCCCTCCACTTT.